This T cell receptor (beta chain) was sequenced for a study of shared clonotypes between healthy human individuals. Study-level background: The donors, a couple of women and a few men, were aged 18 to 49. General study findings and limits: Only blood underwent sampling, and tissue repertoires likely differ. The study drew on few donors, limiting represented genetic and exposure-history diversity.

For this clone: The antigen is not known.

V was clipped by 4 bases and J by 8 bases, with 9 bases between them. Germline V gene data show CDR1 as SGHNT and CDR2 as YENEEA. The CDR3 runs to 12 residues. Assay used: immunoSEQ multiplex PCR; TCRdb lists only in-frame clones, some missing. In the table there are around 500,000 clones, 70% to 85% of which are singletons. The chain couples TRBV11-3 to TRBJ2-1, with D uncertain. Sequencing was done on a sample of PBMCs. This TCR was recovered from a woman in her forties in good health. Some clones in this sample may be carry-over from other donors' samples. The CDR3: CASSSPGDEQFF. DNA for the CDR3: TGTGCCAGCAGCTCCCCTGGGGATGAGCAGTTCTTC.